This T cell receptor (beta chain) was sequenced for a study of blood T cell repertoires in COVID-19. On the study more broadly: The origin of the acute and convalescent COVID-19 samples was the United States, Italy and Spain. T cells, B-cell-depleted T cells, or PBMCs supplied cDNA or gDNA.

As handled by the study authors: Reference gene primer amplification yielded estimated nucleated cell counts. Some clones are missing from TCRdb's copy, which holds only in-frame ones; the method was immunoSEQ multiplex PCR. Clone size and the V and J calls come from that table; the DNA yielded D and trimming. Of about 360,000 clones detected, more than 85% appear once; the ten largest clones hold 2.5% to 3.5%. With 1 base removed from V and 8 bases from J, the gap between germline ends came to 14 bases. The CDR3 covers 15 residues. The germline V gene encodes CDR1 KGHSH and CDR2 LQKENI. Specimen: peripheral blood. J is TRBJ1-4 and V is TRBV18; tentative D call: TRBD1 (5 bases). The source is a human donor in a cohort sampled during active COVID-19. CDR3 amino acids: CASSPQSTVSEKLFF. CDR3 nucleotides: TGTGCCAGCTCACCACAGTCGACAGTCTCGGAAAAACTGTTTTTT.